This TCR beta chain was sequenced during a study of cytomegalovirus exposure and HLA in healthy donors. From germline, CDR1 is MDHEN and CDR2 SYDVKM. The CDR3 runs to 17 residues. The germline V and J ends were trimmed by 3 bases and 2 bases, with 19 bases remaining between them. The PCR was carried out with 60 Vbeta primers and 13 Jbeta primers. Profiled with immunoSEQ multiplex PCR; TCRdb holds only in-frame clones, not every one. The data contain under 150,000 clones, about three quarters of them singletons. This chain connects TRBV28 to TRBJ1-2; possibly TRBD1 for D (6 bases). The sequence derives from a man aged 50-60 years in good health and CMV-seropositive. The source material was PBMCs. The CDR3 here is CASSFPGTTDFNYGYTF. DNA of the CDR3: TGTGCCAGCAGTTTCCCCGGGACAACAGATTTCAACTATGGCTACACCTTC.